The 24 T cell receptor beta chains in this list originate from one sample, sequenced in a study of CD8+CD57+ T cells in acquired aplastic anemia. Genomic DNA acted as the template from which TCR beta VDJ combination and CDR3 sequence profiling were carried out. In TCRdb, the reads were re-called with MiXCR into one record per CDR3 protein. The sample lists 90,000 to 120,000 distinct CDR3 sequences, 40% to 65% occurring once. The sequenced sample was sorted CD4+, CD8+, or CD8+CD57+ T cells (not recorded which) from PBMCs. Every receptor here comes from a human donor in good health, serving as a control.

This chain's CDR3 is CASSWARGPYNEQFF. For the CDR3, the DNA is TGTGCCAGCAGCTGGGCCAGGGGGCCGTACAATGAGCAGTTCTTC. The chain links TRBV5-4 to TRBJ2-1, with 8 bases lining up with TRBD1. Trimming removed 3 bases from V and 4 bases from J; junction bases left unmatched: 6. This CDR3 contains 15 residues. Germline V CDR1 and CDR2: SGHNT, YYREEE (reference sequence).

The V gene is TRBV2, the J gene TRBJ2-7, with D possibly matching TRBD2 (5 bases). V was pared by 7 bases and J by 6 bases, with 22 bases between. Germline CDR1 SNHLY, CDR2 FYNNEI. CDR3 length: 15 amino acids. CDR3: CASIRTRETKREQYF. The DNA for the CDR3 is TGTGCCAGCATAAGAACTAGGGAGACTAAGCGCGAGCAGTACTTC.

About this clonotype: A clone one base away is much larger, so this may be a read error. The chain couples TRBV2 to TRBJ2-3; maybe TRBD2 (5 bases). Per the germline V gene, CDR1 is SNHLY and CDR2 is FYNNEI. The CDR3 contains 11 residues. CDR3 residues: CAGSYGITQYF. The CDR3 nucleotides read TGTGCCGGCAGTTACGGGATCACGCAGTATTTT.

The chain uses TRBV2 and TRBJ2-1; 9 bases are a match to TRBD1. Germline V gene lookup returns CDR1 SNHLY and CDR2 FYNNEI. The CDR3 length is 15 residues. The V segment lost 6 bases and the J segment 6 bases; nucleotides outside the gene matches: 9. The CDR3, as DNA: TGTGCCAGCAGCCCCGGGACAGGGAACGGCAATGAGCAGTTCTTC. It yields the protein CASSPGTGNGNEQFF.

This clonotype came up once. The chain carries TRBV24-1 and TRBJ1-2; D gene ambiguous. Trimming pared 7 bases from V and 5 bases from J, leaving 7 bases between. CDR1 is KGHDR, CDR2 SFDVKD, per germline. There are 11 residues in the CDR3. This CDR3 is CATSSPYGYTF. CDR3 in DNA: TGTGCCACCAGCTCCCCATATGGCTACACCTTC.

This sequence joins TRBV29-1 and TRBJ1-2; tentative D call: TRBD1 (6 bases). The CDR3 runs to 12 residues. Germline V gene sequence: CDR1 SQVTM, CDR2 ANQGSEA. V lost 6 bases and J lost 4, with 12 bases in between. The CDR3 reads CSVMGQSYGYTF. In DNA form, the CDR3 reads TGCAGCGTCATGGGACAAAGCTATGGCTACACCTTC.

V and J are TRBV29-1 and TRBJ1-2; D remains ambiguous. V was cut by 4 bases and J by 3 bases, with 9 bases left in between. This CDR3 comprises 12 residues. CDR1 and CDR2 (germline): SQVTM, ANQGSEA. The CDR3 DNA reads TGCAGCGTTGCGCTGGAGGACTATGGCTACACCTTC. It yields the protein CSVALEDYGYTF.

V gene TRBV15 combines with J gene TRBJ1-5; 10 bases fit TRBD1. Germline CDR1 and CDR2: LNHNV and YYDKDF (reference sequence). The CDR3 loop spans 14 amino acids. After removal of 5 bases from V and 6 bases from J, the junction contained 4 bases not matched to a gene. CDR3 sequence reads: CATSGGQGVQPQHF. DNA of the CDR3: TGTGCCACCAGCGGTGGACAGGGGGTTCAGCCCCAGCATTTT.

The chain has TRBV15 and TRBJ1-6; TRBD1 matches at 7 bases. V lost 5 bases to trimming and J lost 5 bases; unmatched junction nucleotides: 6. The CDR3 contains 15 residues. Germline CDR1 is LNHNV and CDR2 is YYDKDF (reference sequence). This chain's CDR3 is CATSQRDRNNSPLHF. In DNA form, the CDR3 reads TGTGCCACCAGCCAGCGGGACAGAAATAATTCACCCCTCCACTTT.

The chain joins TRBV7-6 to TRBJ1-1; 8 bases are a match to TRBD1. The CDR3 has 13 amino acids. Germline V lookup: CDR1 SGHVS, CDR2 FNYEAQ. Losses at the gene ends were 4 bases for V and 6 bases for J; bases not matched to a gene: 4. The DNA of the CDR3 is TGTGCCAGCAGCTGGGGACAGGTCGCTGAAGCTTTCTTT. Amino acid sequence: CASSWGQVAEAFF.

The rearrangement uses TRBV25-1 and TRBJ2-7, with D perhaps matching TRBD1 (8 bases). Trimming removed 5 bases at V and 6 bases at J, with 17 bases between. From germline, CDR1 is MGHDK and CDR2 SYGVNS. CDR3 length equals 14 residues. The CDR3 region has the DNA TGTGCCAGCAGTCATCAGGGGGCTAGCGGCGAGCAGTACTTC. The encoded protein is CASSHQGASGEQYF.

In this sample, this clonotype turned up once. A single base separates this from a much larger clone, so it may be a read error. The rearrangement uses TRBV13 and TRBJ2-3; D gene ambiguous. Germline V gene sequence: CDR1 PRHDT, CDR2 FYEKMQ (reference sequence). The V gene lost 2 bases and the J gene lost 4 bases, with 22 bases spanning the gap. The CDR3 extends over 18 amino acids. The DNA of the CDR3 is TGTGCCAGCAGCTTAAGGTGGGGTGCTAGTGGTGGCCCAGATACGCAGTATTTT. Translation gives CASSLRWGASGGPDTQYF.

The J gene is TRBJ1-6, the V gene TRBV14, with D possibly being TRBD1 (5 bases). The CDR3 is made up of 14 amino acids. Trimming removed 2 bases at V and 10 bases at J, with 12 bases between. From germline, CDR1 is SGHDN and CDR2 FVKESK. The CDR3 spells CASSQQGGLSPLHF. The CDR3 DNA sequence: TGTGCCAGCAGCCAACAGGGAGGATTGTCACCCCTCCACTTT.

This clonotype came up many times. The chain carries TRBV20-1 and TRBJ2-7; no clear D gene. CDR3 length: 12 amino acids. The V end was cut by 1 base, the J end by 3 bases, with 7 bases between. Germline CDR1 is DFQATT and CDR2 is SNEGSKA (reference sequence). The CDR3 bases are TGCAGTGCTAGAGGGGGTGGCTACGAGCAGTACTTC. Translation gives CSARGGGYEQYF.

The chain joins TRBV19 to TRBJ1-2; tentative D call: TRBD1 (5 bases). Germline V CDR1 and CDR2: LNHDA, SQIVND (reference sequence). This CDR3 has 15 residues. V was shortened by 5 bases and J by 7 bases, with 20 bases between the two germline ends. The chain's CDR3 is CASSLSRVESGGYTF. DNA for the CDR3: TGTGCCAGTAGTCTGTCCAGGGTCGAATCAGGTGGCTACACCTTC. The whole variable domain, remainder taken from reference TRBV19 and TRBJ1-2, is DGGITQSPKYLFRKEGQNVTLSCEQNLNHDAMYWYRQDPGQGLRLIYYSQIVNDFQKGDIAEGYSVSREKKESFPLTVTSAQKNPTAFYLCASSLSRVESGGYTFGSGTRLTVV.

This chain joins TRBV25-1 and TRBJ2-1, with TRBD2 matching over 8 bases. The CDR3 extends over 12 amino acids. Per the germline V gene, CDR1 is MGHDK and CDR2 is SYGVNS. After removal of 8 bases from V and 6 bases from J, the junction contained 3 bases not matched to a gene. CDR3 sequence (DNA): TGTGCCAGCCGGGGGGGTATCAATGAGCAGTTCTTC. Encoded protein: CASRGGINEQFF.

This rearrangement joins TRBV29-1 to TRBJ1-3; D not resolved. This CDR3 comprises 14 residues. The V and J ends lost 6 bases and 4 bases respectively, with 16 bases between them. Germline V lookup: CDR1 SQVTM, CDR2 ANQGSEA. The DNA of the CDR3 is TGCAGCGTAGAAACCGAGCCCAGGGGAAACACCATATATTTT. The encoded protein is CSVETEPRGNTIYF.

This clonotype was seen repeatedly, ten times or more. The chain employs TRBV20-1 and TRBJ2-7; either TRBD1 or TRBD2 may supply D (6 bases each). The length of the CDR3 is 14 residues. Germline values: CDR1 DFQATT, CDR2 SNEGSKA (reference sequence). The ends were cut back, 4 bases at V and 3 bases at J, with 16 bases in the middle. In DNA, the CDR3 is TGCAGTGCTAAACTGGCGGGGACAAGCTACGAGCAGTACTTC. It is translated as CSAKLAGTSYEQYF.

The chain joins TRBV7-2 to TRBJ2-3; 8 bases align to TRBD2. Germline CDR1 and CDR2: SGHTA and FQGNSA. The CDR3 sequence is 16 residues long. V shed 0 bases and J 2 bases; nucleotides not matched to a gene: 4. The CDR3 reads CASSLARGGATDTQYF. For the CDR3, the DNA is TGTGCCAGCAGCTTAGCCCGGGGGGGGGCCACAGATACGCAGTATTTT. Drawing the rest from reference TRBV7-2 and TRBJ2-3, the complete variable domain is GAGVSQSPSNKVTEKGKDVELRCDPISGHTALYWYRQSLGQGLEFLIYFQGNSAPDKSGLPSDRFSAERTGGSVSTLTIQRTQQEDSAVYLCASSLARGGATDTQYFGPGTRLTVL.

The count of this clonotype is one. This chain uses TRBV20-1 with TRBJ2-5; 7 bases match TRBD2. The CDR3 length is 13 residues. Germline-derived CDR1 and CDR2 are DFQATT and SNEGSKA (reference sequence). Trimming at V came to 6 bases and at J to 7 bases, leaving 11 bases not matched to a gene. The CDR3 DNA reads as TGCAGTGCAGATACTAGCGAAAAAGGGACCCAGTACTTC. This gives the protein CSADTSEKGTQYF.

Only a few counts were recorded for this clonotype. This chain joins TRBV7-3 and TRBJ2-3; D uncertain. The germline V gene encodes CDR1 SGHTA and CDR2 FQGTGA. V lost 5 bases, J lost 4 bases, and 7 bases lay in between. The CDR3 totals 12 residues. The chain's CDR3 is CASSPPADTQYF. The CDR3 coding sequence is TGTGCCAGCAGCCCCCCCGCAGATACGCAGTATTTT.

The chain recombines TRBV6-2 or TRBV6-3 with TRBJ1-3; D is uncertain. This CDR3 region has 19 residues. CDR1 and CDR2 (germline): MNHEY, SVGEGT. The V and J ends lost 0 bases and 0 bases respectively, with 18 bases between them. The CDR3 bases are TGTGCCAGCAGTTACTCGGAATTAGGATGGCCATCCTCTGGAAACACCATATATTTT. Amino acids: CASSYSELGWPSSGNTIYF.

Note on this clonotype: Here the CDR3 omits its conserved ending phenylalanine or tryptophan, so a read error is the likely source. The rearrangement joins TRBV11-2 to TRBJ2-3; 12 bases agree with TRBD2. Germline V gene lookup returns CDR1 SGHAT and CDR2 FQNNGV. CDR3 length equals 15 residues. V was pared by 3 bases and J by 5 bases, with 3 bases of the junction left unmatched. As DNA, the CDR3 is TGTGCCAGCAGCTTGACTAGCGGGAGCGGAGATACGCAGTATCTT. It yields the protein CASSLTSGSGDTQYL.

At least ten counts were recorded for this clonotype. The V gene is TRBV12-3 or TRBV12-4, the J gene TRBJ2-7; no clear D gene. This CDR3 comprises 17 residues. Trimming removed 5 bases from V and 0 bases from J, with 20 bases in between. In nucleotides, the CDR3 is TGTGCCAGCAGTGTTTGGACGGTCGCCCCACCCTCCTACGAGCAGTACTTC. It is translated as CASSVWTVAPPSYEQYF.